This T cell receptor beta chain came from a study of technical replicates of blood from several donors. Here immunoSEQ multiplex PCR was the method, and the copy in TCRdb shows in-frame clones only, minus some. The data contain 80,000 to 100,000 clones, just over 90% of them seen just once; the ten biggest clones take up 0.25% to 0.35%. The CDR3 runs to 16 residues. Germline loops: CDR1 MGHRA, CDR2 YSYEKL. With V trimmed by 4 bases and J by 4 bases, 8 bases remained unmatched. The sequenced sample consisted of T cells isolated from PBMCs. J is TRBJ2-1 and V is TRBV4-1, with 9 bases that match TRBD1. The receptor was isolated from a human donor in good health. The CDR3 sequence is CASSPVGTGIYNEQFF. DNA of the CDR3: TGCGCCAGCAGCCCCGTAGGGACAGGGATTTACAATGAGCAGTTCTTC.